This T cell receptor beta chain came from a study of T-cell reconstitution after alpha-beta-depleted transplantation in children. Study observations and caveats: Several hundred graft clones that had expanded were reportedly the source of alpha-beta T cells about two months after transplant. T-cell numbers and diversity, one year after transplant, stemmed largely from T cells that were newly produced. High day-60 TCRbeta diversity in some patients came from surviving recipient T cells and thymic progenitors.

Regarding this clonotype: Its matching antigen is unknown.

Unique molecular identifiers featured in how the TCRbeta library was prepared. TCRdb called the PCR reads again in MiXCR, with one record for every CDR3 protein. The sample yields some 840,000 distinct CDR3 sequences, less than 20% seen once. Germline V gives CDR1 DFQATT, CDR2 SNEGSKA (reference sequence). Trimming cost V 6 bases and J 2 bases, with 11 bases left between them. The CDR3 has 13 amino acids. This sequence originates from a male patient aged 10-17 years who had a stem cell transplant for acute lymphoblastic leukemia, so the T cells may come from the graft donor. The chain couples TRBV20-1 to TRBJ1-5; D unresolved. The source was PBMCs, mostly from graft donor cells, collected 360 days after TCRalphabeta/CD19-depleted stem cell transplant. The CDR3 region has the DNA TGCAGTGCCCATGCTTTAGGCAATCAGCCCCAGCATTTT. As protein: CSAHALGNQPQHF.